Listed here are 15 T cell receptor beta chains from one sample, sequenced in a study of T cell responses to AZD1222 COVID-19 vaccine. Using immunoSEQ multiplex PCR, the repertoire was profiled, and TCRdb retains in-frame clones only, with some absent. In the table there are fewer than 180,000 clones, roughly 90% of which are singletons. The sample here was peripheral blood, taken 28 days after the second AZD1222 dose. The receptors stem from an adult who received the AZD1222 COVID-19 vaccine.

This chain links TRBV5-1 with TRBJ1-1; 7 bases map to TRBD1. Looked up from germline, CDR1 is SGHRS and CDR2 is YFSETQ. The CDR3 sequence is 13 residues long. The ends lost 7 bases at V and 1 base at J; junction bases unmatched: 4. CDR3 loop: CASRDSANTEAFF. In DNA, the CDR3 is TGCGCCAGCCGGGACAGTGCGAACACTGAAGCTTTCTTT.

This clone came up a few times. This sequence joins TRBV6-5 and TRBJ2-2; D remains ambiguous. CDR3 length equals 11 residues. V was trimmed by 6 bases and J by 7 bases, leaving 6 bases between them. CDR1 is MNHEY, CDR2 SVGAGI, per germline. CDR3 sequence reads: CASRWGGELFF. CDR3 bases: TGTGCCAGCAGGTGGGGCGGGGAGCTGTTTTTT.

J is TRBJ1-5 and V is TRBV11-2; 7 bases are a match to TRBD1. Germline CDR1 reads SGHAT; CDR2 reads FQNNGV. This CDR3 is 15 amino acids long. Losses at the gene ends were 1 base for V and 4 bases for J; bases not matched to a gene: 4. The CDR3 sequence: CASSLGGGGNQPQHF. Written as DNA, the CDR3 is TGTGCCAGCAGCTTAGGAGGGGGCGGTAATCAGCCCCAGCATTTT. The variable domain in full, completed from reference TRBV11-2 and TRBJ1-5, reads EAGVAQSPRYKIIEKRQSVAFWCNPISGHATLYWYQQILGQGPKLLIQFQNNGVVDDSQLPKDRFSAERLKGVDSTLKIQPAKLEDSAVYLCASSLGGGGNQPQHFGDGTRLSIL.

This rearrangement joins TRBV30 to TRBJ2-1; D call uncertain. Trimming stripped 5 bases from V and 8 bases from J, with 13 bases between. The CDR3 totals 12 residues. Germline loops: CDR1 GTSNPN, CDR2 SVGIG (reference sequence). Here the CDR3 DNA reads TGTGCCTGGGGGCCCGGTGGTCATGAGCAGTTCTTC. Its translation is CAWGPGGHEQFF.

The gene calls are TRBV27 and TRBJ1-1; possibly TRBD1 for D (6 bases). The CDR3 has 14 amino acids. V was shortened by 5 bases and J by 2 bases, with 12 bases between the two germline ends. Germline V gene data show CDR1 as MNHEY and CDR2 as SMNVEV (reference sequence). CDR3 DNA sequence: TGTGCCAGCAGTCGGATACAGGGTAACACTGAAGCTTTCTTT. It specifies CASSRIQGNTEAFF.

The chain joins TRBV27 to TRBJ1-2, with 7 positions matching TRBD1. The germline CDR1 and CDR2 sequences are MNHEY and SMNVEV (reference sequence). Trimming took 3 bases from V and 2 from J; bases not matched to a gene: 0. The CDR3 totals 13 residues. CDR3 in amino acids: CASSLTGNYGYTF. As DNA, the CDR3 is TGTGCCAGCAGTTTGACAGGGAACTATGGCTACACCTTC.

The chain carries TRBV7-8 and TRBJ1-1; D is possibly TRBD1 (6 bases). CDR1 and CDR2 (germline): SGHVS, FQNEAQ. Trimming shortened V by 4 bases and J by 1 base, and 10 bases separated the two germline ends. The CDR3 loop spans 14 amino acids. This CDR3 is CASSSGTTNTEAFF. In nucleotides, the CDR3 is TGTGCCAGCAGCTCCGGGACAACGAACACTGAAGCTTTCTTT.

This chain links TRBV28 with TRBJ2-7; 10 positions agree with TRBD2. With V trimmed by 6 bases and J by 4 bases, 18 bases remained unmatched. The CDR3 has 18 amino acids. Per germline, CDR1 MDHEN and CDR2 SYDVKM. In DNA, the CDR3 is TGTGCCAGCAGGCTGGGGGGGCCGGCTAGCGGGAGTAGTTACGAGCAGTACTTC. This codes for CASRLGGPASGSSYEQYF.

The chain has TRBV28 and TRBJ2-1; no reliable D call. V was pared by 1 base and J by 0 bases, with 7 bases between. Germline assignment: CDR1 MDHEN and CDR2 SYDVKM. The CDR3 extends over 15 amino acids. This chain's CDR3 is CASSLFSSSYNEQFF. CDR3 sequence (DNA): TGTGCCAGCAGTTTATTTTCGAGCTCCTACAATGAGCAGTTCTTC.

This rearrangement joins TRBV28 to TRBJ2-2, with 11 bases identical to TRBD2. With 6 bases clipped from V and 1 base from J, the junction kept 7 bases outside the gene matches. CDR1 is MDHEN and CDR2 is SYDVKM in the germline V gene. The CDR3 sequence is 17 residues long. CDR3 amino acids: CASSMTSGTVNTGELFF. Here the CDR3 DNA reads TGTGCCAGCAGCATGACTAGCGGGACAGTGAACACCGGGGAGCTGTTTTTT.

The chain is built from TRBV30 and TRBJ2-5, with D tentatively TRBD2 (5 bases). This CDR3 spans 12 amino acids. Trimming took off 7 bases at V and 4 bases at J, with 13 bases between the two ends. CDR1 and CDR2 (germline): GTSNPN, SVGIG (reference sequence). In DNA form, the CDR3 reads TGTGCCTCCAATCGAGGGCGAGAGACCCAGTACTTC. Protein product: CASNRGRETQYF.

CDR3 sequence: CASSKEGEKLFF. CDR3 nucleotides: TGTGCCAGCAGTAAAGAGGGGGAAAAACTGTTTTTT. V and J are TRBV2 and TRBJ1-4; D may be TRBD1 (5 bases). The CDR3 is made up of 12 amino acids. Between the trimmed V and J ends, which lost 5 bases and 8 bases, there was a span of 9 bases. Germline loops: CDR1 SNHLY, CDR2 FYNNEI.

The rearrangement links TRBV7-9 to TRBJ2-3; 7 bases line up with TRBD2. J gave up 5 bases and V 3 bases, and 11 bases lay outside the gene matches. The CDR3 is 16 amino acids. Germline V gene lookup returns CDR1 SEHNR and CDR2 FQNEAQ (reference sequence). The CDR3 protein is CASSFLEAGVVDTQYF. Written as DNA, the CDR3 is TGTGCCAGCAGCTTTCTGGAGGCGGGAGTGGTAGATACGCAGTATTTT.

The chain is built from TRBV30 and TRBJ2-7; D may match TRBD1 or TRBD2 (5 bases each). CDR3 size: 13 residues. Trimming left V 3 bases short and J 0 bases short, with 9 bases between. Germline CDR1 GTSNPN, CDR2 SVGIG (reference sequence). CDR3 sequence: CAWRVGGSYEQYF. As DNA, the CDR3 is TGTGCCTGGAGGGTTGGGGGCTCCTACGAGCAGTACTTC.

The chain is built from TRBV5-1 and TRBJ2-7; maybe TRBD1 (5 bases). Germline CDR1 and CDR2: SGHRS and YFSETQ. CDR3 length equals 14 residues. With 4 bases removed from V and 1 base from J, the gap between germline ends came to 12 bases. Written as DNA, the CDR3 is TGCGCCAGCAGCCCGACGACAGTTTCCTACGAGCAGTACTTC. It translates to CASSPTTVSYEQYF.